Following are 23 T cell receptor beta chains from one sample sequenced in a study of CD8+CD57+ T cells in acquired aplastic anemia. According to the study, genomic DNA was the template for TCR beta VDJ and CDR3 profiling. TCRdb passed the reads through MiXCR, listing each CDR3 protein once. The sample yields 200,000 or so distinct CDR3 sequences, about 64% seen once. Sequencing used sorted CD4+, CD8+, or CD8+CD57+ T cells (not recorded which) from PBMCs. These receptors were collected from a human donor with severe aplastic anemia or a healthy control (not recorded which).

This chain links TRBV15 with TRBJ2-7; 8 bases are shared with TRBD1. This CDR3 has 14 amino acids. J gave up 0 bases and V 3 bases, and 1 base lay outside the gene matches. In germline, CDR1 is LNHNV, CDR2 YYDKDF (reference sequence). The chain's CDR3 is CATSRDRVSYEQYF. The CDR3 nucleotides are TGTGCCACCAGCAGGGACAGGGTCTCCTACGAGCAGTACTTC.

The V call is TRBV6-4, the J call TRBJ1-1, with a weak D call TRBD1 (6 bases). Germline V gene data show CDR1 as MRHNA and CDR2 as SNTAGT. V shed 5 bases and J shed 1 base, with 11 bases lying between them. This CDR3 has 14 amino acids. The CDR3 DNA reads TGTGCCAGCAGTTACGCAGGGGCGAACACTGAAGCTTTCTTT. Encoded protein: CASSYAGANTEAFF.

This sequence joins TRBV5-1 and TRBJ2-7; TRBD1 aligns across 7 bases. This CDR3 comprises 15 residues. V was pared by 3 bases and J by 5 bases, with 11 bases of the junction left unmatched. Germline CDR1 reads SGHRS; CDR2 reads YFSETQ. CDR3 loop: CASSSTGPRDDEQYF. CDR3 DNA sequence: TGCGCCAGCAGCTCGACAGGGCCCCGGGATGACGAGCAGTACTTC. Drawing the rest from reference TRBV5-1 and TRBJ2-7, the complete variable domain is KAGVTQTPRYLIKTRGQQVTLSCSPISGHRSVSWYQQTPGQGLQFLFEYFSETQRNKGNFPGRFSGRQFSNSRSEMNVSTLELGDSALYLCASSSTGPRDDEQYFGPGTRLTVT.

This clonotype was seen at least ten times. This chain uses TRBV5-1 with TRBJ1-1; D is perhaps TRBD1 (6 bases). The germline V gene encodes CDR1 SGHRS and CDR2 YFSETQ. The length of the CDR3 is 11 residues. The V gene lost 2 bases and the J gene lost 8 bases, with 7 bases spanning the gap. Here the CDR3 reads CASSFDREAFF. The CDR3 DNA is TGCGCCAGCAGCTTTGACAGGGAAGCTTTCTTT.

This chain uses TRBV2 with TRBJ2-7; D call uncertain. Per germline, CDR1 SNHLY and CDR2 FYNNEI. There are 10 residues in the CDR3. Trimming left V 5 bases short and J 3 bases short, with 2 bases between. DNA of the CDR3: TGTGCCAGCAGTAACTACGAGCAGTACTTC. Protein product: CASSNYEQYF.

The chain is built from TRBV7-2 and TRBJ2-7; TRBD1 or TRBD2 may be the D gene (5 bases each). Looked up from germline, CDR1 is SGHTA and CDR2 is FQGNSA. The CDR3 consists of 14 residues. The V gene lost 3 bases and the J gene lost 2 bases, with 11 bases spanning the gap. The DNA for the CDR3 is TGTGCCAGCAGCTTTTCAGGGACGACCTACGAGCAGTACTTC. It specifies CASSFSGTTYEQYF.

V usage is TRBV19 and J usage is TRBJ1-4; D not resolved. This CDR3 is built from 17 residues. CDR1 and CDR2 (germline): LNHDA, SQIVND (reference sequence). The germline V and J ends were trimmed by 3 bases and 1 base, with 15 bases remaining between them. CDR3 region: CASSIARGGRTNEKLFF. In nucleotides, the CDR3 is TGTGCCAGTAGTATTGCCCGGGGTGGGCGAACTAATGAAAAACTGTTTTTT. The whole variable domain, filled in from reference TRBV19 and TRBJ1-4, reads DGGITQSPKYLFRKEGQNVTLSCEQNLNHDAMYWYRQDPGQGLRLIYYSQIVNDFQKGDIAEGYSVSREKKESFPLTVTSAQKNPTAFYLCASSIARGGRTNEKLFFGSGTQLSVL.

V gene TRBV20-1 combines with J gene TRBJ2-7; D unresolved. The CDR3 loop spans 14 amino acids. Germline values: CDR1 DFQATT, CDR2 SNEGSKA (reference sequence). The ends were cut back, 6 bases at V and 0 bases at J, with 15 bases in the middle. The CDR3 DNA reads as TGCAGTGCAAAAATGGACCTCCTCTCCTACGAGCAGTACTTC. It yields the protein CSAKMDLLSYEQYF.

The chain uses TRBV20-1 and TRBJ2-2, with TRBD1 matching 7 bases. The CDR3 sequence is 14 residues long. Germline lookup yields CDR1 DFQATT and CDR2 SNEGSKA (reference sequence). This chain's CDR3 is CSRLGTANTGELFF. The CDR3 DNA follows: TGCAGCCGCCTGGGGACAGCGAACACCGGGGAGCTGTTTTTT.

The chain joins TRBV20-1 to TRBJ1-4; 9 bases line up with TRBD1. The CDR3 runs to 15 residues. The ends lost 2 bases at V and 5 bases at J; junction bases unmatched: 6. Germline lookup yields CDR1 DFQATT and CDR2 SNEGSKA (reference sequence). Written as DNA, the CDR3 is TGCAGTGCTAGACCCCCGGGACAGGGAAATGAAAAACTGTTTTTT. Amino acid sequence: CSARPPGQGNEKLFF.

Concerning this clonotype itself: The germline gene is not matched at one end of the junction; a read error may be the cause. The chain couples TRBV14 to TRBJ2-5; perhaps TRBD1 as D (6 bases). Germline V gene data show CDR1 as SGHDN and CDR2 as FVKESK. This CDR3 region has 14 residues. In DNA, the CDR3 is TGTGCCAGCAGCCAAGCAGGGGTCCAAGAAACCCAGTACTTC. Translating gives CASSQAGVQETQYF.

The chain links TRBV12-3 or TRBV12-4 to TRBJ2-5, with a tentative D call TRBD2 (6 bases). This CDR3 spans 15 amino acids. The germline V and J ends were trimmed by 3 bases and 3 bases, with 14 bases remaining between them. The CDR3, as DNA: TGTGCCAGCAGTTTTAGGGCGGGAACGGAAGAGACCCAGTACTTC. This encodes CASSFRAGTEETQYF.

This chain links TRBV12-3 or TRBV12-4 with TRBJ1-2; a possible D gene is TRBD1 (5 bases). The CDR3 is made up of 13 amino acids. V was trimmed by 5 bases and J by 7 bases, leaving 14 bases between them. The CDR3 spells CASSRGSQGGYTF. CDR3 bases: TGTGCCAGCAGTCGAGGATCCCAGGGTGGCTACACCTTC.

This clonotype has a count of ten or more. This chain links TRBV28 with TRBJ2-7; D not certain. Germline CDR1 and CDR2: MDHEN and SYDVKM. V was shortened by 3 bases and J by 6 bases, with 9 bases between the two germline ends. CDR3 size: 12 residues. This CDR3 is CASSLTRSEQYF. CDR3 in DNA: TGTGCCAGCAGTTTGACGCGGAGCGAGCAGTACTTC.

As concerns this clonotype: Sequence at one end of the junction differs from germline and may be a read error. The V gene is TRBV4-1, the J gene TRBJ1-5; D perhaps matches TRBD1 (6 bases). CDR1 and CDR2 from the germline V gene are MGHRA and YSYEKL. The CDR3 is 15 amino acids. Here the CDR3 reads CASSQDRGGQETQHF. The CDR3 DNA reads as TGTGCCAGCAGCCAAGATCGGGGGGGCCAAGAGACCCAGCATTTT.

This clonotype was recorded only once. The CDR3 sequence is CATSGKGGYGYTF. As DNA, the CDR3 is TGTGCCACCAGTGGGAAGGGCGGCTATGGCTACACCTTC. The V and J genes are TRBV24-1 and TRBJ1-2; D is ambiguous. The CDR3 loop spans 13 amino acids. Germline CDR1 and CDR2: KGHDR and SFDVKD. The ends were cut back, 5 bases at V and 4 bases at J, with 10 bases in the middle.

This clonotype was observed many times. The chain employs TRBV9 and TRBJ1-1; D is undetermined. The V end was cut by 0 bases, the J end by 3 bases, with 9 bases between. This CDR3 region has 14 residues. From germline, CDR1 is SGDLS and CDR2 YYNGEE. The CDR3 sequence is CASSVGADYTEAFF. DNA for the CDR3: TGTGCCAGCAGCGTAGGAGCCGACTACACTGAAGCTTTCTTT.

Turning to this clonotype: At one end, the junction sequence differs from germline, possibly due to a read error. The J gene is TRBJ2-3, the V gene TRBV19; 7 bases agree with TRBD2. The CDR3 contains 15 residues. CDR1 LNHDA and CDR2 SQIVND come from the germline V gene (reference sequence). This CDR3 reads CAGSARGVSTDTQYF. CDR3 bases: TGTGCCGGTAGTGCACGGGGGGTTAGCACAGATACGCAGTATTTT.

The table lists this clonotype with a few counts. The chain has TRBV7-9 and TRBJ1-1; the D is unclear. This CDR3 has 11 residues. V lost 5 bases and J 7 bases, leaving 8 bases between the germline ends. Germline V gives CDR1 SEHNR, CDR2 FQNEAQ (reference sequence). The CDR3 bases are TGTGCCAGCAGCCCTTACCATGAAGCTTTCTTT. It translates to CASSPYHEAFF.

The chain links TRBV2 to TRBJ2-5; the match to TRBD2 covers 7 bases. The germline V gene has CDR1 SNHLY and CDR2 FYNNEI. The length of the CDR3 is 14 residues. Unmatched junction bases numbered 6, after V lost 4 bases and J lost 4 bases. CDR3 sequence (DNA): TGTGCCAGCAGTGTAAGGGGAGGGGTAGAGACCCAGTACTTC. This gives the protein CASSVRGGVETQYF.

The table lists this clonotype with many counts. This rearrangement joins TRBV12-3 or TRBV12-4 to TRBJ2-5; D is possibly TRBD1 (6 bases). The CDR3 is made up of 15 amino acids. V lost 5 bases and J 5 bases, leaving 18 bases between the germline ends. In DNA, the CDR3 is TGTGCCAGCAGTCAAGGACAGATGACGAGGGAGACCCAGTACTTC. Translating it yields CASSQGQMTRETQYF.

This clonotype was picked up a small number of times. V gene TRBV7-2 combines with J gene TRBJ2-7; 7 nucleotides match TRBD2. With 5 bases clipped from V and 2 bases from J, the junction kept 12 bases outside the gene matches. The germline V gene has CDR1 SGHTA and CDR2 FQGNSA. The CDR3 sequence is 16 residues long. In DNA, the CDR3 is TGTGCCAGCAGCCTTAGGTCGGGGGGTTACACCTACGAGCAGTACTTC. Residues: CASSLRSGGYTYEQYF.

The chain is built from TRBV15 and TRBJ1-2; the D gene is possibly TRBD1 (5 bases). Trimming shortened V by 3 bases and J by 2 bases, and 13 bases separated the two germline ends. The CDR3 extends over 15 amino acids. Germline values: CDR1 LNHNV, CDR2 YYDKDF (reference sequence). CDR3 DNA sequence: TGTGCCACCAGCAGGTCCCGGGACGGGAACTATGGCTACACCTTC. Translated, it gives CATSRSRDGNYGYTF.